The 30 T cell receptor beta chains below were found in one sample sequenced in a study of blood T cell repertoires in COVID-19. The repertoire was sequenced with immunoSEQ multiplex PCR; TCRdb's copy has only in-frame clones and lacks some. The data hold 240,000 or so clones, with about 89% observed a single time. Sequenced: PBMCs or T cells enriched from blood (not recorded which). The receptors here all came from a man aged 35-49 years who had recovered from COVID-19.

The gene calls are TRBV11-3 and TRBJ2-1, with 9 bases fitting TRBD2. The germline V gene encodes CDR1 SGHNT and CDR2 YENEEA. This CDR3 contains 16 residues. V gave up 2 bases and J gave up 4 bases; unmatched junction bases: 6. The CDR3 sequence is CASSLIAGATYNEQFF. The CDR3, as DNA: TGTGCCAGCAGCTTAATAGCGGGGGCAACTTACAATGAGCAGTTCTTC.

The DNA for the CDR3 is TGTGCCAGCAGCGATGGACAGTTCGAGTATGATCAGCCCCAGCATTTT. Its translation is CASSDGQFEYDQPQHF. The chain couples TRBV11-2 to TRBJ1-5; perhaps TRBD1 as D (6 bases). Germline V gives CDR1 SGHAT, CDR2 FQNNGV. V was cut by 5 bases and J by 5 bases, with 19 bases left in between. This CDR3 contains 16 residues.

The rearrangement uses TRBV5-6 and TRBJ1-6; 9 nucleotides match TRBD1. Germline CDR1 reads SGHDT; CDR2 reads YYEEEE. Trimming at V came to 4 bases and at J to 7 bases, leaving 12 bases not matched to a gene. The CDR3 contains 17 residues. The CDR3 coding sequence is TGTGCCAGCAGCGGGGAAGGGACAGGGTTACGGAATTCACCCCTCCACTTT. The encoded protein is CASSGEGTGLRNSPLHF.

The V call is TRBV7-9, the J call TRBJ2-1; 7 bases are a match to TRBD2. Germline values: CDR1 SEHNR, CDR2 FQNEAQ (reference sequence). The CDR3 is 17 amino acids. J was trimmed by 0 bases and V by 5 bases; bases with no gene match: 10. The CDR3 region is CASSPSARDYSYNEQFF. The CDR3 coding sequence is TGTGCCAGCAGCCCTAGCGCCCGGGACTACTCCTACAATGAGCAGTTCTTC.

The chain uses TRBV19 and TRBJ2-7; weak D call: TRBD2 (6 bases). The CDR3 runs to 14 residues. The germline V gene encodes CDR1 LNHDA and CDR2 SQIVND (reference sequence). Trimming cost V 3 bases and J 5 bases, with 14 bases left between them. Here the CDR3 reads CASSIGPGLHEQYF. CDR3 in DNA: TGTGCCAGTAGTATCGGACCGGGACTTCACGAGCAGTACTTC.

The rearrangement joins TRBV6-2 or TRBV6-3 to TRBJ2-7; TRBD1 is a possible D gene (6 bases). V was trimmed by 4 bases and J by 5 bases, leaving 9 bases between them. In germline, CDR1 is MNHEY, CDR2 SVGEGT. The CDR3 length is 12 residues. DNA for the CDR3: TGTGCCAGCAGTTGGACAGTTGACGAGCAGTACTTC. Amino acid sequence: CASSWTVDEQYF.

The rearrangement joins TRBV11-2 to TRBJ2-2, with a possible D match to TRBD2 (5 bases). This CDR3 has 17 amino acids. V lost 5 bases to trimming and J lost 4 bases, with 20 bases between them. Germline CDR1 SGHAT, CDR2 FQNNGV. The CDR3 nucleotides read TGTGCCAGCAGCCGTCTCACCGGGATCCACCCCACCGGGGAGCTGTTTTTT. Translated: CASSRLTGIHPTGELFF.

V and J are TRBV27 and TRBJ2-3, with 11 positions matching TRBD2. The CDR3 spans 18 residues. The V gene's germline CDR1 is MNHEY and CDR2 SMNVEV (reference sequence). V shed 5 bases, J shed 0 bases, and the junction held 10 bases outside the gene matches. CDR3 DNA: TGTGCCAGCAGTCACGTAGCGGGGGGGGTTACTAGCACAGATACGCAGTATTTT. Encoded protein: CASSHVAGGVTSTDTQYF.

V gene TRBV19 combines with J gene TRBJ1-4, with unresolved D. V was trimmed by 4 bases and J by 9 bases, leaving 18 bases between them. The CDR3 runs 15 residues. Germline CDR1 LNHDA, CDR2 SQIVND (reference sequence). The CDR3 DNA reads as TGTGCCAGTAGTAATCGACAACTTTCGGTTCAAAAACTGTTTTTT. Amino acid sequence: CASSNRQLSVQKLFF. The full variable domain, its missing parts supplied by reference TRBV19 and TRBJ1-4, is DGGITQSPKYLFRKEGQNVTLSCEQNLNHDAMYWYRQDPGQGLRLIYYSQIVNDFQKGDIAEGYSVSREKKESFPLTVTSAQKNPTAFYLCASSNRQLSVQKLFFGSGTQLSVL.

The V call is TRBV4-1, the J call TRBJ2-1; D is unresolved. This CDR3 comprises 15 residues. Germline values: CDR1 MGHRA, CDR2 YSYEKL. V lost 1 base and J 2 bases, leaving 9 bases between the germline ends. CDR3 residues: CASSQVSLTYNEQFF. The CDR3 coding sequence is TGCGCCAGCAGCCAAGTTAGTTTAACCTACAATGAGCAGTTCTTC.

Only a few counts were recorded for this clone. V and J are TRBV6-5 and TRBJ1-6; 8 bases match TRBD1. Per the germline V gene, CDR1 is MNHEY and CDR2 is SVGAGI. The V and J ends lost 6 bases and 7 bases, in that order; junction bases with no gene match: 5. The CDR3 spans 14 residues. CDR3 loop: CASRQDRGNSPLHF. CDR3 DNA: TGTGCCAGCAGGCAAGACAGGGGAAATTCACCCCTCCACTTT.

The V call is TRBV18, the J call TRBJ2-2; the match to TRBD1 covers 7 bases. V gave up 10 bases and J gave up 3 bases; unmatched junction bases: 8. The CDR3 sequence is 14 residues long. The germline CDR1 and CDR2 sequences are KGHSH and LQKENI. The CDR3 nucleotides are TGTGCCACCCAGGACAGGTTGGACACCGGGGAGCTGTTTTTT. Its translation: CATQDRLDTGELFF.

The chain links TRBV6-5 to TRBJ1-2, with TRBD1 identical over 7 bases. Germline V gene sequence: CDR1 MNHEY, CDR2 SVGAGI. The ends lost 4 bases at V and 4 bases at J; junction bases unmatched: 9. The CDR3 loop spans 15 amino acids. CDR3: CASSLQGTSGYGYTF. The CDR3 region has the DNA TGTGCCAGCAGTTTACAGGGGACCTCCGGCTATGGCTACACCTTC.

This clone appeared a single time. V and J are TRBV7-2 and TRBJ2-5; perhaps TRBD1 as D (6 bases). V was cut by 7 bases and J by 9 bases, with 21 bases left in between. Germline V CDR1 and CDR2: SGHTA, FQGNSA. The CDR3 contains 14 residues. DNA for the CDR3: TGTGCCAGCACAGGGGCCAGAACCACCGGGGCCCAGTACTTC. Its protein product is CASTGARTTGAQYF. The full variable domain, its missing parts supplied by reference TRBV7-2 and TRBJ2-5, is GAGVSQSPSNKVTEKGKDVELRCDPISGHTALYWYRQSLGQGLEFLIYFQGNSAPDKSGLPSDRFSAERTGGSVSTLTIQRTQQEDSAVYLCASTGARTTGAQYFGPGTRLLVL.

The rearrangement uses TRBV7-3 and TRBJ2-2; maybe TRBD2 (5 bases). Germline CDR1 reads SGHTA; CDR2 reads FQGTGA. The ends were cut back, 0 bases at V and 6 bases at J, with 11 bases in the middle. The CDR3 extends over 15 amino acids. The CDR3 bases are TGTGCCAGCAGCTTAACCGGGGAAGGCGCCGGGGAGCTGTTTTTT. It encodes CASSLTGEGAGELFF.

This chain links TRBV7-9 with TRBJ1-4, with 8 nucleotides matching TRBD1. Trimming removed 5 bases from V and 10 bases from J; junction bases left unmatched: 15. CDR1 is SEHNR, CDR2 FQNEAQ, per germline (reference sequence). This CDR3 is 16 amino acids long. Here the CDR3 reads CASSTNPADRGGKLFF. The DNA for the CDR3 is TGTGCCAGCAGCACAAATCCTGCCGACAGGGGCGGAAAACTGTTTTTT.

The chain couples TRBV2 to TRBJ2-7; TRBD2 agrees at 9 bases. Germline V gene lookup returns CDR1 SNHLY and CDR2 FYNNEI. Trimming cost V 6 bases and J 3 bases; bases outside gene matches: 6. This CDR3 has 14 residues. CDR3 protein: CASRQGTSLYEQYF. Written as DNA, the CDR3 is TGTGCCAGCAGACAAGGGACTAGCCTCTACGAGCAGTACTTC. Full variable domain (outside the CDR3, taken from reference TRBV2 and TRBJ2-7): EPEVTQTPSHQVTQMGQEVILRCVPISNHLYFYWYRQILGQKVEFLVSFYNNEISEKSEIFDDQFSVERPDGSNFTLKIRSTKLEDSAMYFCASRQGTSLYEQYFGPGTRLTVT.

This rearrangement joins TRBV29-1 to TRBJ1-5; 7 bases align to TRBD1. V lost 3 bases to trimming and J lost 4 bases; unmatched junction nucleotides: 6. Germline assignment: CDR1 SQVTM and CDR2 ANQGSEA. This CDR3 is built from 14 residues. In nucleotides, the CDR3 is TGCAGCGTTGATAGGTCAGGGGGAAATCAGCCCCAGCATTTT. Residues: CSVDRSGGNQPQHF.

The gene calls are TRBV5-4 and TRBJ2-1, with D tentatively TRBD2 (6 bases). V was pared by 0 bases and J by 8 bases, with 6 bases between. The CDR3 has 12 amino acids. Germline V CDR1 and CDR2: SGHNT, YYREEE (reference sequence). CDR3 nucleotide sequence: TGTGCCAGCAGCTTGGAGCGGGATGAGCAGTTCTTC. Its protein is CASSLERDEQFF.

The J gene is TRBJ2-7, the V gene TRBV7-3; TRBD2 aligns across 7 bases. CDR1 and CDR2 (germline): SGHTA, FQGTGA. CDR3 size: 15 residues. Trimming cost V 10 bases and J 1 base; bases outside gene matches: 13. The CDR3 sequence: CATSKQAGSSYEQYF. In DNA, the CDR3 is TGTGCCACGAGCAAACAAGCGGGGTCTTCCTACGAGCAGTACTTC.

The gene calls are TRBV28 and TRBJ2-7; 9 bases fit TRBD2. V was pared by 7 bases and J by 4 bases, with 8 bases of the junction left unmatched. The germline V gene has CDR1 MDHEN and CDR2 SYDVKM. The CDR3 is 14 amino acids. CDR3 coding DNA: TGTGCCAGCAAGACGGCGGGAGGGCCGTACGAGCAGTACTTC. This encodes CASKTAGGPYEQYF.

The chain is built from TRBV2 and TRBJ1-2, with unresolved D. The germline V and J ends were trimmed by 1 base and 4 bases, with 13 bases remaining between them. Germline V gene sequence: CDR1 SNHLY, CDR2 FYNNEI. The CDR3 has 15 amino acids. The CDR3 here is CASSEVAAPSYGYTF. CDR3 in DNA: TGTGCCAGCAGTGAAGTGGCGGCGCCCAGCTATGGCTACACCTTC.

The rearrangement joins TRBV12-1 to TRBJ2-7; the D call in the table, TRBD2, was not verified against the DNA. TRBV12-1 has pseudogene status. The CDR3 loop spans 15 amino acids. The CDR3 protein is CASSYREQRTYEQYF. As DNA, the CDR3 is TGTGCCAGCAGCTACCGGGAACAACGTACCTACGAGCAGTACTTC.

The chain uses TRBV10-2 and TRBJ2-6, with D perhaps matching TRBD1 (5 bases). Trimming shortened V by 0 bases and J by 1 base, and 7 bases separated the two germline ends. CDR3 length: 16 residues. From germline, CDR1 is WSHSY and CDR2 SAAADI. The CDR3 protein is CASSESAGSGANVLTF. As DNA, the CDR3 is TGCGCCAGCAGTGAGTCTGCAGGGTCTGGGGCCAACGTCCTGACTTTC.

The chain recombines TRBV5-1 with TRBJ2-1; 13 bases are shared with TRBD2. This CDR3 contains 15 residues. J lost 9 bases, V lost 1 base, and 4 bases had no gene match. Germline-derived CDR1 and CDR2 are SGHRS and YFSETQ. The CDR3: CASSLTSGGATEQFF. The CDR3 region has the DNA TGCGCCAGCAGCTTGACTAGCGGGGGGGCCACTGAGCAGTTCTTC.

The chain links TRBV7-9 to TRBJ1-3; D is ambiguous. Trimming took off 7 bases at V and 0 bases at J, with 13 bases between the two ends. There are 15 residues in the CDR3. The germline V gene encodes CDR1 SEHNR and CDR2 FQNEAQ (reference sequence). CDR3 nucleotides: TGTGCCAGCACCGGCCTGGTCGACTCTGGAAACACCATATATTTT. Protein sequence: CASTGLVDSGNTIYF.

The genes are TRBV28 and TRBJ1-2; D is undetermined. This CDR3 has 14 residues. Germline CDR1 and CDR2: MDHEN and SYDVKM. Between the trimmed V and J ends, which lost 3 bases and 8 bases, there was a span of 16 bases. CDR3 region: CASSFSGGSFGYTF. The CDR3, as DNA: TGTGCCAGCAGTTTTTCTGGAGGGTCTTTCGGCTACACCTTC.

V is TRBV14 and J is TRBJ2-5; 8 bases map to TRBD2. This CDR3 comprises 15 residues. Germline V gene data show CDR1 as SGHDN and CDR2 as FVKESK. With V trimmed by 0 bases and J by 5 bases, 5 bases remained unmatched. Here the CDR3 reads CASSQERAGVETQYF. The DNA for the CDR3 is TGTGCCAGCAGCCAAGAGAGAGCGGGGGTGGAGACCCAGTACTTC.

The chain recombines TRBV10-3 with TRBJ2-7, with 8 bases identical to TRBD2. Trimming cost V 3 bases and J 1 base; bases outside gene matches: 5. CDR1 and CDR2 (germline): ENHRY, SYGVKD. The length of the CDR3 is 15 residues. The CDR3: CAISDRAGASYEQYF. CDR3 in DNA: TGTGCCATCAGTGACAGAGCGGGAGCATCCTACGAGCAGTACTTC.

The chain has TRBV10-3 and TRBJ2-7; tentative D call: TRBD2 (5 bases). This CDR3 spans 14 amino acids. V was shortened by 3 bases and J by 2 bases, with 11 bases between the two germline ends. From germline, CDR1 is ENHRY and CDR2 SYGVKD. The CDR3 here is CAISDLGETYEQYF. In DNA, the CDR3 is TGTGCCATCAGTGATCTCGGGGAGACCTACGAGCAGTACTTC.